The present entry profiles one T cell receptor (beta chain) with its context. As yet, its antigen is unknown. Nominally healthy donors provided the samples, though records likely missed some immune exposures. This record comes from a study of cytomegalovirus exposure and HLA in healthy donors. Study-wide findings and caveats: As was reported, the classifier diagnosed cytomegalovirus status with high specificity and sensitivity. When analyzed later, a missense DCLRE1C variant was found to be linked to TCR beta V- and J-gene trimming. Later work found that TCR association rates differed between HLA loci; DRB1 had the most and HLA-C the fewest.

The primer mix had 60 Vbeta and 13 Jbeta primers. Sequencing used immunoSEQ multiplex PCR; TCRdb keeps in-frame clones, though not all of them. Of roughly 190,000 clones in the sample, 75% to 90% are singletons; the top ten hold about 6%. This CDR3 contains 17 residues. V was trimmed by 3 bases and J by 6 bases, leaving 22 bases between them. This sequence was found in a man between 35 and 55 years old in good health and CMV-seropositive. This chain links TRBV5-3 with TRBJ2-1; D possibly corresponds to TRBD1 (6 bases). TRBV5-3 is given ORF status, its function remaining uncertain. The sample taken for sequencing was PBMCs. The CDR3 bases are TGTGCCAGAAGCTCGGGATGTTTCTGGGGGCCTCTCAATGAGCAGTTCTTC. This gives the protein CARSSGCFWGPLNEQFF.